This record looks at one TCR beta chain sequence and its context. The data derive from a study of CD8 T cells in Susac syndrome. With random hexamers, 0.5 to 1 ug RNA was reverse transcribed. One entry per CDR3 protein results from TCRdb running MiXCR on the immunoSEQ multiplex PCR reads. The sample has about 200,000 distinct CDR3 sequences, more than 90% seen once. CDR1 is SQVTM, CDR2 ANQGSEA, per germline. V was cut by 7 bases and J by 3 bases, with 15 bases left in between. This CDR3 is 13 amino acids long. The sample was CD4+ T cells from PBMCs. The rearrangement uses TRBV29-1 and TRBJ1-2; unclear D gene. This receptor was taken from a human donor with multiple sclerosis. CDR3 coding DNA: TGCAGCGCCGCTAGGCGGAGTGACTATGGCTACACCTTC. Translating it yields CSAARRSDYGYTF. Drawing the rest from reference TRBV29-1 and TRBJ1-2, the complete variable domain is SAVISQKPSRDICQRGTSLTIQCQVDSQVTMMFWYRQQPGQSLTLIATANQGSEATYESGFVIDKFPISRPNLTFSTLTVSNMSPEDSSIYLCSAARRSDYGYTFGSGTRLTVV.